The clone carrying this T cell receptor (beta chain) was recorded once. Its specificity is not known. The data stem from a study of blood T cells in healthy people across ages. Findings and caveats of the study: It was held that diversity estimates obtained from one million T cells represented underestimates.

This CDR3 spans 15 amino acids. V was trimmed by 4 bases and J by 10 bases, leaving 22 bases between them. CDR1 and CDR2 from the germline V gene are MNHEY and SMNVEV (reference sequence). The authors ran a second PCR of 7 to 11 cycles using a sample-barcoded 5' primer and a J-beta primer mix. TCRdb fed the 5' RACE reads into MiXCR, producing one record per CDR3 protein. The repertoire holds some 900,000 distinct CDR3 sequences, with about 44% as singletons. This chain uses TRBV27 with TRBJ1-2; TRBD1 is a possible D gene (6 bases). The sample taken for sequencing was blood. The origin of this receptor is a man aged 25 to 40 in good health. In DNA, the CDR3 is TGTGCCAGCAGTTCCATTAAAGGGGGGGGCAGGCCCTACACCTTC. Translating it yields CASSSIKGGGRPYTF.